Given below is one TCR beta chain in context. No antigen is known for it. A library of TCRbeta sequences, prepared with unique molecular identifiers, was generated. TCRdb processed the PCR reads anew with MiXCR; each CDR3 protein has one entry. The sample records about 77,000 distinct CDR3 sequences, 15% to 20% being singletons. The CDR3 extends over 15 amino acids. Trimming cost V 1 base and J 3 bases; bases outside gene matches: 3. Germline loops: CDR1 LGHDT, CDR2 YNNKEL (reference sequence). This specimen belongs to a study of T-cell reconstitution after alpha-beta-depleted transplantation in children. Study-level results: Where some patients showed high TCRbeta diversity at day 60, it came from recipient T cells and thymic progenitors that had survived. Among T cells one year after transplant, newly produced cells accounted for most counts and diversity. Several hundred expanded graft clones reportedly supplied alpha-beta T cells about two months after transplant.

The TCR sequence derives from a male patient aged 2-15 years who had a stem cell transplant for acute lymphoblastic leukemia, so the T cells may come from the graft donor. The starting material was PBMCs, mostly from graft donor cells, obtained 360 days after TCRalphabeta/CD19-depleted stem cell transplant. The chain carries TRBV3-1 and TRBJ2-7, with TRBD1 matching over 10 bases. The CDR3 nucleotides read TGTGCCAGCAGCCAAGGGGGACAGGGGTTCTACGAGCAGTACTTC. Translation gives CASSQGGQGFYEQYF.